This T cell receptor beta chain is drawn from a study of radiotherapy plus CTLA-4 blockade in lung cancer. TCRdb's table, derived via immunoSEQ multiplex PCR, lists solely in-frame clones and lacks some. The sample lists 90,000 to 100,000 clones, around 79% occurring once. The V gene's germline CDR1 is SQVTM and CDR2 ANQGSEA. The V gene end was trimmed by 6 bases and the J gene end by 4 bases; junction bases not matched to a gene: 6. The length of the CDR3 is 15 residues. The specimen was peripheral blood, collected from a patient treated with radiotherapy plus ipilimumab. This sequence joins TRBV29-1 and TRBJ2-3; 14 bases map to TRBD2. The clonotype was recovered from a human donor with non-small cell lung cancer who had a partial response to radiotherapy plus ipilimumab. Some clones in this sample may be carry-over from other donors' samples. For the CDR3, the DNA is TGCAGCGTCGGGTCGGGACTAGCGGGAGCAGATACGCAGTATTTT. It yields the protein CSVGSGLAGADTQYF.